The 14 T cell receptor beta chains listed next were all sequenced from one sample in a study of cytomegalovirus exposure and HLA in healthy donors. It was with 60 Vbeta and 13 Jbeta primers that the PCR ran. Only in-frame clones appear in the TCRdb table, and some are missing; sequencing was by immunoSEQ multiplex PCR. The table includes around 200,000 clones, around 70% detected once. Material: PBMCs. These receptors were taken from a male donor in good health and CMV-seronegative.

The CDR3 sequence: CAAGGGNQPQHF. CDR3 coding DNA: TGTGCCGCAGGGGGCGGTAATCAGCCCCAGCATTTT. The chain is built from TRBV28 and TRBJ1-5, with 8 positions matching TRBD1. Germline V gene lookup returns CDR1 MDHEN and CDR2 SYDVKM. This CDR3 is built from 12 residues. J lost 4 bases, V lost 11 bases, and 4 bases had no gene match.

The rearrangement links TRBV7-3 to TRBJ1-1; D not resolved. V was trimmed by 10 bases and J by 7 bases, leaving 16 bases between them. The CDR3 contains 12 residues. Per the germline V gene, CDR1 is SGHTA and CDR2 is FQGTGA. The CDR3 here is CATAFTIGEAFF. As DNA, the CDR3 is TGTGCCACCGCGTTCACTATCGGTGAAGCTTTCTTT.

This clone was found once. This chain's CDR3 is CASSLRRQGASPLHF. The DNA of the CDR3 is TGTGCCAGCAGCTTACGGAGACAGGGGGCTTCACCCCTCCACTTT. The J gene is TRBJ1-6, the V gene TRBV7-8, with 10 bases matching TRBD1. V lost 2 bases and J lost 9; bases outside the gene matches: 4. The CDR3 has 15 residues. Germline CDR1 reads SGHVS; CDR2 reads FQNEAQ.

This chain uses TRBV6-5 with TRBJ2-3, with 7 bases that match TRBD2. V shed 7 bases, J shed 2 bases, and the junction held 6 bases outside the gene matches. Germline V gives CDR1 MNHEY, CDR2 SVGAGI. The CDR3 runs to 14 residues. In DNA, the CDR3 is TGTGCCAGCACTGGGGGGGGAAACACAGATACGCAGTATTTT. Translated: CASTGGGNTDTQYF.

V gene TRBV2 combines with J gene TRBJ2-2; D might be TRBD1 (6 bases). Germline CDR1 is SNHLY and CDR2 is FYNNEI. The germline V and J ends were trimmed by 6 bases and 5 bases, with 10 bases remaining between them. This CDR3 has 13 residues. The CDR3 bases are TGTGCCAGCAGCCCGAGGGGGACCGGGGAGCTGTTTTTT. Amino acids: CASSPRGTGELFF.

V and J are TRBV7-2 and TRBJ1-5, with 7 positions matching TRBD1. This CDR3 spans 14 amino acids. Germline lookup yields CDR1 SGHTA and CDR2 FQGNSA. The V and J ends lost 3 bases and 3 bases, in that order; junction bases with no gene match: 2. The CDR3 DNA reads TGTGCCAGCAGCTTGACAGGGATCAATCAGCCCCAGCATTTT. As protein: CASSLTGINQPQHF.

The J gene is TRBJ1-5, the V gene TRBV19; D is possibly TRBD1 (5 bases). Trimming shortened V by 5 bases and J by 0 bases, and 17 bases separated the two germline ends. The CDR3 runs to 17 residues. Germline CDR1 reads LNHDA; CDR2 reads SQIVND (reference sequence). In nucleotides, the CDR3 is TGTGCCAGTAGTGCCGCACCAGACAGATATAGCAATCAGCCCCAGCATTTT. This translates into CASSAAPDRYSNQPQHF.

The rearrangement links TRBV4-2 to TRBJ1-2; no clear D. The CDR3 runs to 14 residues. The germline V gene encodes CDR1 LGHNA and CDR2 YNFKEQ. The V end lost 0 bases, the J end lost 5 bases, and 10 bases lay between the germline ends. The CDR3, as DNA: TGTGCCAGCAGCCAAGATCGAGGTCCTTATGGCTACACCTTC. It specifies CASSQDRGPYGYTF.

The chain recombines TRBV6-5 with TRBJ2-7; TRBD2 aligns across 7 bases. Germline V gene lookup returns CDR1 MNHEY and CDR2 SVGAGI. CDR3 length: 14 residues. V shed 7 bases, J shed 5 bases, and the junction held 11 bases outside the gene matches. The CDR3 DNA sequence: TGTGCCAGCACCCCTAGGGAGGGGAAGAACGAGCAGTACTTC. Translated, it gives CASTPREGKNEQYF.

The V call is TRBV6-6, the J call TRBJ1-5; 9 nucleotides match TRBD1. This CDR3 contains 14 residues. The J segment lost 4 bases and the V segment lost 4 bases, leaving 2 bases of the junction unmatched. Germline values: CDR1 MNHNY, CDR2 SVGAGI (reference sequence). The CDR3, as DNA: TGTGCCAGCAGTTCGACAGGGGGGAATCAGCCCCAGCATTTT. It translates to CASSSTGGNQPQHF.

This rearrangement joins TRBV6-5 to TRBJ1-2; D is ambiguous. The CDR3 is made up of 14 amino acids. Looked up from germline, CDR1 is MNHEY and CDR2 is SVGAGI. Trimming took off 7 bases at V and 4 bases at J, with 16 bases between the two ends. The DNA for the CDR3 is TGTGCCAGCACCGCCGCGGAGCGGCCCTATGGCTACACCTTC. This encodes CASTAAERPYGYTF.

J is TRBJ2-3 and V is TRBV7-9, with D maybe TRBD2 (6 bases). Trimming removed 5 bases from V and 3 bases from J, with 18 bases in between. Germline CDR1 SEHNR, CDR2 FQNEAQ (reference sequence). This CDR3 is 16 amino acids long. CDR3 nucleotides: TGTGCCAGCAGCCAGGGAACGGGAGCACGAACAGATACGCAGTATTTT. It encodes CASSQGTGARTDTQYF.

V gene TRBV5-4 combines with J gene TRBJ2-1; no reliable D call. Germline V gives CDR1 SGHNT, CDR2 YYREEE (reference sequence). The CDR3 consists of 14 residues. V lost 4 bases, J lost 2 bases, and 10 bases lay in between. Written as DNA, the CDR3 is TGTGCCAGCAGCCAACCGACTGCCTACAATGAGCAGTTCTTC. Its translation is CASSQPTAYNEQFF. Full variable domain (rest looked up from reference TRBV5-4 and TRBJ2-1): ETGVTQSPTHLIKTRGQQVTLRCSSQSGHNTVSWYQQALGQGPQFIFQYYREEENGRGNFPPRFSGLQFPNYSSELNVNALELDDSALYLCASSQPTAYNEQFFGPGTRLTVL.

The chain has TRBV6-5 and TRBJ1-1; a weak D match, TRBD1 (5 bases). Germline CDR1 MNHEY, CDR2 SVGAGI. The ends were cut back, 2 bases at V and 8 bases at J, with 21 bases in the middle. The CDR3 has 16 amino acids. The CDR3 spells CASSYVLSPGQGEAFF. DNA of the CDR3: TGTGCCAGCAGTTACGTGTTAAGTCCCGGGCAGGGCGAAGCTTTCTTT.